The T cell receptor beta chain described here comes from a study of cytomegalovirus exposure and HLA in healthy donors. Study-wide context: Earlier findings included some 120 million unique TCR beta sequences obtained from 180 million or so T cells.

With 60 Vbeta and 13 Jbeta primers, the PCR was carried out. Assay used: immunoSEQ multiplex PCR; TCRdb lists only in-frame clones, some missing. The sample holds around 160,000 clones; over 60% are singletons and the top ten take over 11%. Whole-study findings and limits: Some 150 TCR beta chains were listed as cytomegalovirus-associated. A few of the chains that were CMV-associated were confirmed in vitro to be specific for CMV antigens.

A remark on this clone: Its specificity is not known.

CDR1 and CDR2 (germline): SEHNR, FQNEAQ (reference sequence). V shed 3 bases and J 5 bases; nucleotides not matched to a gene: 1. The CDR3 runs to 13 residues. Sequencing was done on a sample of PBMCs. The TCR originated in a man aged 45-60 years in good health and CMV-seropositive. The chain is built from TRBV7-9 and TRBJ1-1; 9 bases are shared with TRBD1. CDR3 residues: CASSLTGGTEAFF. DNA for the CDR3: TGTGCCAGCAGCTTGACAGGGGGGACTGAAGCTTTCTTT.